A single sample is the source of the 15 T cell receptor beta chains below, sequenced in a study of regulatory and conventional T cells in RAG deficiency. Conventional CD4+ T cells were sorted from blood as CD25-low CD127-high cells. This table comes from immunoSEQ multiplex PCR, and its TCRdb copy is limited to in-frame clones, with some not included. The data contain approximately 46,000 clones, approximately 90% of them singletons. The data also belong to a second study, concerning regulatory T cells. Per that study: The primer mix had 52 TRBV and 13 TRBJ primers.

The source material was CD4+ effector T cells sorted from blood. Every receptor here comes from a human donor in good health.

The chain is built from TRBV11-2 and TRBJ1-1, with D possibly being TRBD1 (5 bases). CDR1 and CDR2 from the germline V gene are SGHAT and FQNNGV. V dropped 6 bases and J dropped 8 bases, with 19 bases sitting between them. The CDR3 is 14 amino acids. The CDR3 loop is CASSARRDSKEAFF. CDR3 nucleotides: TGTGCCAGCAGTGCTCGTAGGGACTCCAAAGAAGCTTTCTTT.

This chain connects TRBV7-9 to TRBJ1-1; 7 bases match TRBD1. The trim removed 0 bases at V and 1 base at J, leaving 2 bases unmatched. The V gene's germline CDR1 is SEHNR and CDR2 FQNEAQ (reference sequence). The CDR3 is made up of 15 amino acids. The CDR3 region is CASSLAGTANTEAFF. Here the CDR3 DNA reads TGTGCCAGCAGCTTAGCCGGGACAGCGAACACTGAAGCTTTCTTT.

The V and J genes are TRBV6-5 and TRBJ1-2; 7 positions agree with TRBD1. Germline CDR1 MNHEY, CDR2 SVGAGI. Losses at the gene ends were 2 bases for V and 4 bases for J; bases not matched to a gene: 7. The CDR3 loop spans 15 amino acids. The CDR3 coding sequence is TGTGCCAGCAGTTACCGCAGGGGGGGGCTCTATGGCTACACCTTC. Translated: CASSYRRGGLYGYTF.

This rearrangement joins TRBV7-8 to TRBJ2-2, with D possibly TRBD2 on 6 matching bases. This CDR3 region has 16 residues. Germline CDR1 and CDR2: SGHVS and FQNEAQ. Trimming left V 6 bases short and J 0 bases short, with 14 bases between. Written as DNA, the CDR3 is TGTGCCAGCAGACCTAGACGGGGGTCGAACACCGGGGAGCTGTTTTTT. Translated, it gives CASRPRRGSNTGELFF.

The J gene is TRBJ2-6, the V gene TRBV7-6; 7 bases agree with TRBD1. Germline lookup yields CDR1 SGHVS and CDR2 FNYEAQ. The CDR3 has 18 amino acids. The V and J ends lost 1 base and 2 bases, in that order; junction bases with no gene match: 8. The CDR3 DNA sequence: TGTGCCAGCAGCTTAGGGCGAGGGGGCAACGCTGGGGCCAACGTCCTGACTTTC. It specifies CASSLGRGGNAGANVLTF.

This sequence joins TRBV9 and TRBJ2-3; D is perhaps TRBD1 or TRBD2 (5 bases each). Germline V gene lookup returns CDR1 SGDLS and CDR2 YYNGEE. Trimming took 1 base from V and 2 from J, leaving 11 bases between them. CDR3 length: 15 amino acids. The DNA of the CDR3 is TGTGCCAGCAGCGTAAGCCAGGGAGTCACAGATACGCAGTATTTT. This gives the protein CASSVSQGVTDTQYF.

The chain recombines TRBV6-1 with TRBJ1-1, with 7 nucleotides matching TRBD1. This CDR3 comprises 14 residues. With 6 bases clipped from V and 1 base from J, the junction kept 5 bases outside the gene matches. Germline V CDR1 and CDR2: MNHNS, SASEGT. The chain's CDR3 is CASREGQTNTEAFF. DNA for the CDR3: TGTGCCAGCAGGGAGGGACAGACGAACACTGAAGCTTTCTTT.

The chain uses TRBV7-3 and TRBJ2-7, with TRBD2 matching over 7 bases. The CDR3 loop spans 15 amino acids. The germline gives CDR1 SGHTA, CDR2 FQGTGA. The V and J ends lost 5 bases and 6 bases, in that order; junction bases with no gene match: 13. CDR3 in amino acids: CASSPMRAGASEQYF. The CDR3 nucleotides are TGTGCCAGCAGCCCTATGAGGGCGGGAGCGAGCGAGCAGTACTTC.

This clone was counted a single time. This sequence joins TRBV5-4 and TRBJ2-6; D not certain. Germline CDR1 SGHNT, CDR2 YYREEE (reference sequence). Trimming cost V 0 bases and J 1 base, with 5 bases left between them. CDR3 length: 15 amino acids. The CDR3 DNA reads as TGTGCCAGCAGCTTGGAGGTGTCTGGGGCCAACGTCCTGACTTTC. Protein product: CASSLEVSGANVLTF.

The chain carries TRBV9 and TRBJ2-1; 9 positions match TRBD2. This CDR3 is 17 amino acids long. Germline loops: CDR1 SGDLS, CDR2 YYNGEE. With V trimmed by 0 bases and J by 0 bases, 4 bases remained unmatched. This CDR3 is CASSVAQREVSYNEQFF. CDR3 coding DNA: TGTGCCAGCAGCGTAGCTCAGCGGGAGGTCTCCTACAATGAGCAGTTCTTC.

V gene TRBV9 combines with J gene TRBJ1-2; 9 bases line up with TRBD1. Germline V gene data show CDR1 as SGDLS and CDR2 as YYNGEE. This CDR3 has 13 amino acids. V gave up 3 bases and J gave up 6 bases; unmatched junction bases: 3. The CDR3 DNA reads TGTGCCAGCAGCGCCGGGACAGGGAATGGCTACACCTTC. It yields the protein CASSAGTGNGYTF.

The CDR3 protein is CASTPGASYGYTF. As DNA, the CDR3 is TGTGCCAGTACCCCGGGCGCTAGCTATGGCTACACCTTC. The chain carries TRBV19 and TRBJ1-2, with D unclear. V was clipped by 7 bases and J by 4 bases, with 13 bases between them. Germline V gene data show CDR1 as LNHDA and CDR2 as SQIVND (reference sequence). The CDR3 extends over 13 amino acids.

For the CDR3, the DNA is TGTGCCAGCAGCTTTATTGGACAGAACACTGAAGCTTTCTTT. Its translation: CASSFIGQNTEAFF. The chain employs TRBV7-8 and TRBJ1-1; D is possibly TRBD1 (5 bases). Germline lookup yields CDR1 SGHVS and CDR2 FQNEAQ. This CDR3 is 14 amino acids long. V shed 3 bases and J shed 1 base, with 9 bases lying between them. Looking up the rest from reference TRBV7-8 and TRBJ1-1 gives the full variable domain: GAGVSQSPRYKVAKRGQDVALRCDPISGHVSLFWYQQALGQGPEFLTYFQNEAQLDKSGLPSDRFFAERPEGSVSTLKIQRTQQEDSAVYLCASSFIGQNTEAFFGQGTRLTVV.

The chain carries TRBV5-4 and TRBJ2-1; D is uncertain. V lost 3 bases, J lost 2 bases, and 3 bases lay in between. Germline loops: CDR1 SGHNT, CDR2 YYREEE (reference sequence). CDR3 length: 12 amino acids. In nucleotides, the CDR3 is TGTGCCAGCAGCTGGACCTACAATGAGCAGTTCTTC. Amino acids: CASSWTYNEQFF.

In its sample, this clone was seen a few times. This chain connects TRBV6-6 to TRBJ1-1; D gene uncertain. The CDR3 totals 14 residues. Deletions cut 7 bases from V and 5 bases from J, with 17 bases between. From germline, CDR1 is MNHNY and CDR2 SVGAGI (reference sequence). The CDR3: CASNSEVSWTEAFF. The DNA of the CDR3 is TGTGCCAGCAACTCGGAGGTGTCGTGGACTGAAGCTTTCTTT.